This entry describes one TCR beta chain. Repertoires were generated with immunoSEQ multiplex PCR, while TCRdb's copy carries only in-frame clones and drops some. The table records fewer than 30,000 clones, about 80% of them present only once. Per germline, CDR1 MNHEY and CDR2 SVGAGI. V was pared by 0 bases and J by 0 bases, with 12 bases between. The CDR3 length is 16 residues. This record comes from a study of early stage breast cancer tumors. The V and J genes are TRBV6-5 and TRBJ2-7; unclear D gene. The sequenced sample was blood. This TCR was recovered from a person aged 55 to 70 with breast cancer. CDR3 region: CASSYSIQLSSYEQYF. CDR3 coding DNA: TGTGCCAGCAGTTACTCGATCCAGTTAAGCTCCTACGAGCAGTACTTC.